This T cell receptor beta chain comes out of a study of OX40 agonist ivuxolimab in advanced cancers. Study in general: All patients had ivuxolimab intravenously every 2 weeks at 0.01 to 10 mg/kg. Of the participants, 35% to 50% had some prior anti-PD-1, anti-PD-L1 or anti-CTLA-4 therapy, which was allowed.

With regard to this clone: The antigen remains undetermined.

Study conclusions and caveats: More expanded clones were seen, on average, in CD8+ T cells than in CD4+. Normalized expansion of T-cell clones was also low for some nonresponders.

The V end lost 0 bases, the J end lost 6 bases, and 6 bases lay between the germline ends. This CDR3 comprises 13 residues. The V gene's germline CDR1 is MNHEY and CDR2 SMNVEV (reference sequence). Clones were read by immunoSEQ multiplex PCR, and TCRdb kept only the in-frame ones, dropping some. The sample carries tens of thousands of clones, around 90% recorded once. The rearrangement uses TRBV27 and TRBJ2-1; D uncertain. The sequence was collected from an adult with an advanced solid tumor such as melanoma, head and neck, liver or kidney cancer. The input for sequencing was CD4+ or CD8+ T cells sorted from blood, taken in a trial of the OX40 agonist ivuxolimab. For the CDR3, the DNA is TGTGCCAGCAGTTTATCGGGCCGCAATGAGCAGTTCTTC. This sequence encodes CASSLSGRNEQFF.